The source of this T cell receptor beta chain is a study of chemoradiotherapy in HPV16-positive cancers. In the study overall: A couple of HPV16-positive patients' cells yielded candidate HPV-specific clones and common motifs.

CDR1 and CDR2 (germline): LGHNA, YSLEER. The CDR3 extends over 14 amino acids. The germline V and J ends were trimmed by 1 base and 0 bases, with 5 bases remaining between them. Profiled with immunoSEQ multiplex PCR; TCRdb holds only in-frame clones, not every one. The table shows around 2,700 clones, with roughly 89% occurring only once. The material sequenced was tumor tissue, taken from a patient who underwent chemoradiotherapy. The gene calls are TRBV4-3 and TRBJ2-3; D is possibly TRBD1 (5 bases). The sequence was collected from a human donor with HPV-associated anogenital cancer. The CDR3 sequence is CASSQGGSTDTQYF. CDR3 bases: TGCGCCAGCAGCCAAGGGGGCAGCACAGATACGCAGTATTTT.